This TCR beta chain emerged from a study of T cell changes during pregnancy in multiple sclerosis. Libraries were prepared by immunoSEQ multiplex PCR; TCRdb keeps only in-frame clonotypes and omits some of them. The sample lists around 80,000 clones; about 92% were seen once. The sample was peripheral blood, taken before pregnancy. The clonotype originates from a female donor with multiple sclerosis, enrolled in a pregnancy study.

The CDR3 sequence is CASSWGLNEQFF. CDR3 nucleotide sequence: TGTGCCAGCAGCTGGGGGCTCAATGAGCAGTTCTTC. The rearrangement joins TRBV7-8 to TRBJ2-1, with D perhaps TRBD1 (6 bases). This CDR3 has 12 residues. The ends were cut back, 4 bases at V and 6 bases at J, with 7 bases in the middle. In germline, CDR1 is SGHVS, CDR2 FQNEAQ. The whole variable domain, remainder taken from reference TRBV7-8 and TRBJ2-1, is GAGVSQSPRYKVAKRGQDVALRCDPISGHVSLFWYQQALGQGPEFLTYFQNEAQLDKSGLPSDRFFAERPEGSVSTLKIQRTQQEDSAVYLCASSWGLNEQFFGPGTRLTVL.